The 4 T cell receptor beta chains below were found in one sample sequenced in a study of control samples from healthy donors and cancer patients. Sequencing was performed with immunoSEQ multiplex PCR; in TCRdb, only in-frame clones are kept and a portion is missing. The data contain roughly 150,000 clones, about 94% of them singletons. Sequencing input: blood. All receptors derive from a woman aged 25 to 39 in good health.

V and J are TRBV6-5 and TRBJ2-7; D is possibly TRBD1 or TRBD2 (7 bases each). V was clipped by 8 bases and J by 0 bases, with 17 bases between them. The CDR3 contains 15 residues. Germline V lookup: CDR1 MNHEY, CDR2 SVGAGI. CDR3 in amino acids: CASDEGGGPSYEQYF. CDR3 nucleotides: TGTGCCAGCGATGAGGGAGGGGGCCCCTCCTACGAGCAGTACTTC.

This sequence joins TRBV10-2 and TRBJ1-5, with D perhaps TRBD1 (6 bases). The CDR3 covers 13 residues. Trimming left V 8 bases short and J 2 bases short, with 10 bases between. Germline lookup yields CDR1 WSHSY and CDR2 SAAADI. For the CDR3, the DNA is TGCGCCAGCCGGGACATCGGCAATCAGCCCCAGCATTTT. Translated: CASRDIGNQPQHF.

The chain links TRBV19 to TRBJ2-2; possibly TRBD1 for D (6 bases). The CDR3 loop spans 17 amino acids. Germline CDR1 and CDR2: LNHDA and SQIVND (reference sequence). V was shortened by 3 bases and J by 0 bases, with 14 bases between the two germline ends. Here the CDR3 reads CASSILFQGTNTGELFF. Here the CDR3 DNA reads TGTGCCAGTAGTATCCTATTCCAGGGGACGAACACCGGGGAGCTGTTTTTT.

The V and J genes are TRBV19 and TRBJ1-1, with a weak D call TRBD1 (5 bases). CDR1 is LNHDA, CDR2 SQIVND, per germline (reference sequence). This CDR3 region has 12 residues. Deletions cut 8 bases from V and 9 bases from J, with 16 bases between. As DNA, the CDR3 is TGTGCCAGTGGCCCCAGGGAAGGGCAAGCTTTCTTT. Translation: CASGPREGQAFF.